The sample holds one count of the clone carrying this TCR beta chain. Trimming cost V 2 bases and J 3 bases; bases outside gene matches: 4. The germline gives CDR1 ENHRY, CDR2 SYGVKD. The CDR3 is 15 residues long. The sample belongs to a study of blood T cell repertoires in COVID-19. Clones were read by immunoSEQ multiplex PCR, and TCRdb kept only the in-frame ones, dropping some. The sample holds about 120,000 clones; approximately 90% are singletons and the top ten take 1.5% to 2%. The specimen was peripheral blood. The sequence was obtained from a human donor with active COVID-19. The donor label of this sample is uncertain. The rearrangement joins TRBV10-3 to TRBJ2-3; 8 bases are a match to TRBD1. The CDR3 bases are TGTGCCATCAGTGAGCCCGGACAGGGAACAGATACGCAGTATTTT. Protein sequence: CAISEPGQGTDTQYF.